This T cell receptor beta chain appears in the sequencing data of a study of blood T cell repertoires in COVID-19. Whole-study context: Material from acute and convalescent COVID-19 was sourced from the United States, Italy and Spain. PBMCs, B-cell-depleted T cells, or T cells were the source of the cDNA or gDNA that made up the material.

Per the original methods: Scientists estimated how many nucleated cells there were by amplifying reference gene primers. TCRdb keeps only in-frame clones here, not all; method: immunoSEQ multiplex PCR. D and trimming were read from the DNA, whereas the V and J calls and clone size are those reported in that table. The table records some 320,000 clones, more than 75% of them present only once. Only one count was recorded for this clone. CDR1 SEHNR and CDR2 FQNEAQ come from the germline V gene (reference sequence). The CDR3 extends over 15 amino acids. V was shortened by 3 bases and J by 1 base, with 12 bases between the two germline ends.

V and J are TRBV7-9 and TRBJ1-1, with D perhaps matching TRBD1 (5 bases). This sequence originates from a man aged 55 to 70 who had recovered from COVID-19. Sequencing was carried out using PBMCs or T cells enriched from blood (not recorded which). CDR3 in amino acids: CASSFSQGRNTEAFF. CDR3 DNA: TGTGCCAGCAGCTTTTCCCAGGGCCGGAACACTGAAGCTTTCTTT.